Given below is one T cell receptor (beta chain) in context. TCRdb's copy holds only in-frame clones and misses some; the assay was immunoSEQ multiplex PCR. Among about 140,000 clones listed, about 91% were seen once. This record belongs to a study of T cell responses to AZD1222 COVID-19 vaccine. Germline V gene lookup returns CDR1 MNHEY and CDR2 SVGAGI. The CDR3 spans 15 residues. V was trimmed by 10 bases and J by 2 bases, leaving 20 bases between them. The chain has TRBV6-5 and TRBJ1-1; the D gene is possibly TRBD1 (5 bases). Sequencing was performed on peripheral blood, taken 28 days after the second AZD1222 dose. The clonotype was recovered from an adult who received the AZD1222 COVID-19 vaccine. The CDR3 here is CATRPRQRLNTEAFF. DNA of the CDR3: TGTGCCACCAGGCCCAGACAGAGACTAAACACTGAAGCTTTCTTT.